This record looks at one T cell receptor (beta chain) sequence and its context. This sample stems from a study of T cell responses to AZD1222 COVID-19 vaccine. Germline CDR1 and CDR2: MNHEY and SVGAGI. The CDR3 consists of 14 residues. V lost 5 bases to trimming and J lost 0 bases, with 10 bases between them. Recipients boosted at about 4 weeks or about 12 weeks are pooled. The assay was immunoSEQ multiplex PCR, and TCRdb's table has in-frame clones only and misses some. The sample shows over 130,000 clones, more than 90% of them seen only once. The sequenced sample was peripheral blood, obtained 28 days after the second AZD1222 dose. This sequence originates from an adult who received the AZD1222 COVID-19 vaccine. This sequence joins TRBV6-5 and TRBJ2-5; D ambiguous. The DNA for the CDR3 is TGTGCCAGCAGTACCCCCACAGACCAAGAGACCCAGTACTTC. Amino acids: CASSTPTDQETQYF.